The 14 T cell receptor beta chains in this list originate from one sample, sequenced in a study of beta chain features in type 1 diabetes. The sequenced template was cDNA made from the entire isolated RNA. Sequenced by immunoSEQ multiplex PCR; TCRdb stores in-frame clones only, minus some. This table has about 370,000 clones, roughly 15% appearing once. The material sequenced was naive CD4+ T cells from blood. These receptors all come from a woman aged 18 to 35 in good health.

The genes are TRBV7-2 and TRBJ2-7; D is possibly TRBD2 (5 bases). Germline assignment: CDR1 SGHTA and CDR2 FQGNSA. V lost 5 bases to trimming and J lost 7 bases, with 21 bases between them. The CDR3 has 15 residues. The CDR3 region has the DNA TGTGCCAGCAGCCCGACGACTATCACCGGCGGGGAGCAGTACTTC. It encodes CASSPTTITGGEQYF.

The V and J genes are TRBV5-4 and TRBJ2-6; no definite D call. The length of the CDR3 is 15 residues. Trimming took off 3 bases at V and 2 bases at J, with 9 bases between the two ends. Germline CDR1 reads SGHNT; CDR2 reads YYREEE (reference sequence). The DNA of the CDR3 is TGTGCCAGCAGCTCAACATCGACTGGGGCCAACGTCCTGACTTTC. The encoded protein is CASSSTSTGANVLTF.

This clone showed up just a few times. The gene calls are TRBV13 and TRBJ2-1; D may be TRBD2 (6 bases). Trimming left V 5 bases short and J 4 bases short, with 15 bases between. The CDR3 length is 15 residues. CDR1 is PRHDT and CDR2 is FYEKMQ in the germline V gene (reference sequence). CDR3 loop: CASSPPRGIYNEQFF. CDR3 coding DNA: TGTGCCAGCAGCCCTCCCCGCGGGATATACAATGAGCAGTTCTTC. The complete variable domain, with remaining parts taken from reference TRBV13 and TRBJ2-1, reads AAGVIQSPRHLIKEKRETATLKCYPIPRHDTVYWYQQGPGQDPQFLISFYEKMQSDKGSIPDRFSAQQFSDYHSELNMSSLELGDSALYFCASSPPRGIYNEQFFGPGTRLTVL.

This clone has only a few counts. The chain joins TRBV29-1 to TRBJ1-2; maybe TRBD1 (6 bases). This CDR3 has 13 residues. CDR1 SQVTM and CDR2 ANQGSEA come from the germline V gene. The V end lost 6 bases, the J end lost 2 bases, and 13 bases lay between the germline ends. This chain's CDR3 is CSVKDSPNYGYTF. CDR3 nucleotide sequence: TGCAGCGTGAAGGACAGCCCAAACTATGGCTACACCTTC.

The V and J genes are TRBV6-4 and TRBJ2-1, with TRBD2 matching 8 bases. With 10 bases clipped from V and 0 bases from J, the junction kept 2 bases outside the gene matches. The CDR3 runs 13 residues. Germline CDR1 MRHNA, CDR2 SNTAGT. This CDR3 is CATGGDSYNEQFF. The DNA of the CDR3 is TGTGCCACCGGGGGGGACTCCTACAATGAGCAGTTCTTC.

The V gene is TRBV28, the J gene TRBJ2-1, with 10 positions matching TRBD1. J lost 9 bases, V lost 5 bases, and 10 bases had no gene match. Germline V CDR1 and CDR2: MDHEN, SYDVKM. The CDR3 is 15 residues long. The CDR3 coding sequence is TGTGCCAGCAGTGTCGCCGGGACAGGGGTTGGTGAGCAGTTCTTC. Amino acid sequence: CASSVAGTGVGEQFF.

The CDR3: CASSLIGTDQETQYF. In DNA form, the CDR3 reads TGTGCCAGCAGCTTGATTGGGACAGACCAAGAGACCCAGTACTTC. The chain links TRBV5-4 to TRBJ2-5; the match to TRBD1 covers 7 bases. Germline CDR1 and CDR2: SGHNT and YYREEE (reference sequence). The CDR3 runs to 15 residues. The J segment lost 0 bases and the V segment lost 1 base, leaving 3 bases of the junction unmatched.

The chain uses TRBV6-6 and TRBJ2-3; possible D gene TRBD2, 5 bases. The ends were cut back, 6 bases at V and 3 bases at J, with 16 bases in the middle. Looked up from germline, CDR1 is MNHNY and CDR2 is SVGAGI (reference sequence). The CDR3 totals 15 residues. The CDR3, as DNA: TGTGCCAGCAGGATCGGGTCCGGAGGAACAGATACGCAGTATTTT. Its protein product is CASRIGSGGTDTQYF.

A few counts support this clone. This sequence joins TRBV18 and TRBJ1-3; maybe TRBD1 (5 bases). CDR1 and CDR2 from the germline V gene are KGHSH and LQKENI. The CDR3 is made up of 15 amino acids. The V end lost 6 bases, the J end lost 0 bases, and 12 bases lay between the germline ends. CDR3 DNA: TGTGCCAGCTCGCCCCAGGGTCGCTCTGGAAACACCATATATTTT. Protein sequence: CASSPQGRSGNTIYF.

The chain carries TRBV4-3 and TRBJ2-1; TRBD1 aligns across 7 bases. V dropped 4 bases and J dropped 6; count of bases not matched to a gene: 6. CDR1 and CDR2 from the germline V gene are LGHNA and YSLEER. The CDR3 is made up of 14 amino acids. CDR3 in DNA: TGCGCCAGCAGCCTAGGGACAGTACGCAATGAGCAGTTCTTC. Encoded protein: CASSLGTVRNEQFF.

CDR3 bases: TGTGCCAGCGTGAGACAGGGCGGACAGCCCCAGCATTTT. Translating it yields CASVRQGGQPQHF. The genes are TRBV19 and TRBJ1-5; 7 positions agree with TRBD1. CDR3 length: 13 amino acids. The germline V gene encodes CDR1 LNHDA and CDR2 SQIVND (reference sequence). The V and J ends lost 9 bases and 7 bases, in that order; junction bases with no gene match: 9.

This clone turned up a few times. The chain combines TRBV30 with TRBJ1-3; maybe TRBD1 (6 bases). The CDR3 totals 13 residues. Per the germline V gene, CDR1 is GTSNPN and CDR2 is SVGIG (reference sequence). The germline V and J ends were trimmed by 1 base and 8 bases, with 12 bases remaining between them. Written as DNA, the CDR3 is TGTGCCTGGAGTGCGGGGGGCCGTGACACCATATATTTT. Translation gives CAWSAGGRDTIYF.

The chain employs TRBV7-9 and TRBJ2-5; TRBD2 agrees at 13 bases. CDR1 SEHNR and CDR2 FQNEAQ come from the germline V gene (reference sequence). V shed 7 bases, J shed 2 bases, and the junction held 1 base outside the gene matches. The CDR3 runs 14 residues. Here the CDR3 DNA reads TGTGCCAGCACACTAGCGGGAGGGCAAGAGACCCAGTACTTC. This codes for CASTLAGGQETQYF.

This clone was found a few times. The chain is built from TRBV5-1 and TRBJ2-2; TRBD2 aligns across 11 bases. CDR1 is SGHRS and CDR2 is YFSETQ in the germline V gene. V trimming: 4 bases; J trimming: 0 bases; junction bases outside the gene matches: 5. The length of the CDR3 is 17 residues. The CDR3 DNA reads as TGCGCCAGCAGCAGTCTAGCGGGGGGATCGAACACCGGGGAGCTGTTTTTT. This codes for CASSSLAGGSNTGELFF. Full variable domain (rest looked up from reference TRBV5-1 and TRBJ2-2): KAGVTQTPRYLIKTRGQQVTLSCSPISGHRSVSWYQQTPGQGLQFLFEYFSETQRNKGNFPGRFSGRQFSNSRSEMNVSTLELGDSALYLCASSSLAGGSNTGELFFGEGSRLTVL.